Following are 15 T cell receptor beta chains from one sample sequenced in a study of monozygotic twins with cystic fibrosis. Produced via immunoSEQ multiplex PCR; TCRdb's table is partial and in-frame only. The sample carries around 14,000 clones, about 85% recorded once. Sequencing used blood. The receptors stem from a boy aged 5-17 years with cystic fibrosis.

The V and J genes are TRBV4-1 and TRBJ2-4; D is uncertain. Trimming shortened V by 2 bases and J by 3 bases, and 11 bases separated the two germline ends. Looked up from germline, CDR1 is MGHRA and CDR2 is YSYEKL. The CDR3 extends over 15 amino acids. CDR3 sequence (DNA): TGCGCCAGCAGCCAATTGTTCTCTTTCAAAAACATTCAGTACTTC. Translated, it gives CASSQLFSFKNIQYF.

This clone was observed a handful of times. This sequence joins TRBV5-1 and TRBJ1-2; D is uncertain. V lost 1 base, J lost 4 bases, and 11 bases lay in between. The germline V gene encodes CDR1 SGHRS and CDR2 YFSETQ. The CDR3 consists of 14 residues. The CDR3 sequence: CASSLSVPLYGYTF. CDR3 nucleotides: TGCGCCAGCAGCTTGTCTGTGCCCCTCTATGGCTACACCTTC. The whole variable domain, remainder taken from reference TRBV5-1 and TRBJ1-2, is KAGVTQTPRYLIKTRGQQVTLSCSPISGHRSVSWYQQTPGQGLQFLFEYFSETQRNKGNFPGRFSGRQFSNSRSEMNVSTLELGDSALYLCASSLSVPLYGYTFGSGTRLTVV.

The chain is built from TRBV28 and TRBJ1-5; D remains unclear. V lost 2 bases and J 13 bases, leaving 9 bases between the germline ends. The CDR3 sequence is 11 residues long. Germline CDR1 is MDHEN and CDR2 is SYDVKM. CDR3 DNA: TGTGCCAGCAGTTTAGGGGTACTACAGCATTTT. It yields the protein CASSLGVLQHF.

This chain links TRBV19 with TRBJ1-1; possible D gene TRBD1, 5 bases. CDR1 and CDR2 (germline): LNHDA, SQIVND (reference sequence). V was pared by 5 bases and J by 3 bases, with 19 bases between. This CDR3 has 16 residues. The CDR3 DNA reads TGTGCCAGTAGTGCCCTCGCAGGGCCTCGGGACACTGAAGCTTTCTTT. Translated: CASSALAGPRDTEAFF.

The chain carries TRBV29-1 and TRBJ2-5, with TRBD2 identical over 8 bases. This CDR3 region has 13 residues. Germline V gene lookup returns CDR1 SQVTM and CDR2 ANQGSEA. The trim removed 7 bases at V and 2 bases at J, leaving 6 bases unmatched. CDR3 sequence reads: CSAAGTRQETQYF. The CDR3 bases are TGCAGCGCTGCGGGGACTAGACAAGAGACCCAGTACTTC. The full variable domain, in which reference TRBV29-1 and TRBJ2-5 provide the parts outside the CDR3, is SAVISQKPSRDICQRGTSLTIQCQVDSQVTMMFWYRQQPGQSLTLIATANQGSEATYESGFVIDKFPISRPNLTFSTLTVSNMSPEDSSIYLCSAAGTRQETQYFGPGTRLLVL.

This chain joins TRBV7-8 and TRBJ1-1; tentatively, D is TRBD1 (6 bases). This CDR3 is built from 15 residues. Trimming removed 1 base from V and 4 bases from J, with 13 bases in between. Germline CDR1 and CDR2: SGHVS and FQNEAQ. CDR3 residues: CASSLERQAPTEAFF. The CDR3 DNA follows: TGTGCCAGCAGCTTAGAAAGACAGGCCCCCACTGAAGCTTTCTTT.

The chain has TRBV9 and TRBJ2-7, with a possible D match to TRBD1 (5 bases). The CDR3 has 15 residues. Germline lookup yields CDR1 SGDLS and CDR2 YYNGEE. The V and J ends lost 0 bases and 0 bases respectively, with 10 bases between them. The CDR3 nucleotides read TGTGCCAGCAGCGTAGGAGCAGGGATCTCCTACGAGCAGTACTTC. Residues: CASSVGAGISYEQYF.

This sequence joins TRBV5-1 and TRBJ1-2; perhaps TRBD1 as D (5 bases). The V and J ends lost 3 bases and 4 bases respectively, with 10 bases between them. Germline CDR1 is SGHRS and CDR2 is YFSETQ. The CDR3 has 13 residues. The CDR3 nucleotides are TGCGCCAGCAGCTATACAGGCGCCTATGGCTACACCTTC. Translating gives CASSYTGAYGYTF.

The CDR3 loop reads CASSPQESSYEQYF. Here the CDR3 DNA reads TGTGCCAGCTCACCACAGGAGTCATCCTACGAGCAGTACTTC. The chain carries TRBV18 and TRBJ2-7; D remains unclear. Germline V lookup: CDR1 KGHSH, CDR2 LQKENI. Trimming took off 1 base at V and 1 base at J, with 8 bases between the two ends. There are 14 residues in the CDR3.

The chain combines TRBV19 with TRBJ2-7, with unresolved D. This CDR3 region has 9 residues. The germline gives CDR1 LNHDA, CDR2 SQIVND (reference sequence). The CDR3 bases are TGTCCCTCTGAGTACGAGCAGTACTTC. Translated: CPSEYEQYF.

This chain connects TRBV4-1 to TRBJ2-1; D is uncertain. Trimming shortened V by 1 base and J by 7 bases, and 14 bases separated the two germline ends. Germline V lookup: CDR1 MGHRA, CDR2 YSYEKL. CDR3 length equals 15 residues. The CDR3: CASSQGPVLRNEQFF. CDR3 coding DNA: TGCGCCAGCAGCCAAGGTCCGGTCCTGAGGAATGAGCAGTTCTTC.

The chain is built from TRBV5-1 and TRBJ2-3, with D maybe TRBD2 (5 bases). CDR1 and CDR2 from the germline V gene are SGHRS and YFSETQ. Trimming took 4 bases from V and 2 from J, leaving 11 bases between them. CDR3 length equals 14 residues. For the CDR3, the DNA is TGCGCCAGCAGCCAAATAGCGTACACAGATACGCAGTATTTT. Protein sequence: CASSQIAYTDTQYF.

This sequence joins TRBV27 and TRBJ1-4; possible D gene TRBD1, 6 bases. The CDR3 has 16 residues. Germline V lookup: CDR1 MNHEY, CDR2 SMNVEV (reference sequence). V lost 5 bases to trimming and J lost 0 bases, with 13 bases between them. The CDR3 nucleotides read TGTGCCAGCAGTCTACAGGGTTTTGCAACTAATGAAAAACTGTTTTTT. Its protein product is CASSLQGFATNEKLFF.

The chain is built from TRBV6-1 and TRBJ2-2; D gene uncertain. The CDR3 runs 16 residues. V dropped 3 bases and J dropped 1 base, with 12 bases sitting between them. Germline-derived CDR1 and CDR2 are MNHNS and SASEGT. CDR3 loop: CASSERPPRNTGELFF. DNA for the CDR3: TGTGCCAGCAGTGAGCGCCCCCCAAGGAACACCGGGGAGCTGTTTTTT.

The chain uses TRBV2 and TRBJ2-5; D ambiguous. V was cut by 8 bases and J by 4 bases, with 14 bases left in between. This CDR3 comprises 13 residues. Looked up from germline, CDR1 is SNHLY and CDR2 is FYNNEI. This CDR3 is CASVGVTGETQYF. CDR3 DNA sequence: TGTGCCAGCGTTGGGGTAACGGGAGAGACCCAGTACTTC.